The 5 T cell receptor beta chains below all came from one sample that was sequenced in a study of blood T cell repertoires in COVID-19. Generated by immunoSEQ multiplex PCR, the TCRdb table keeps only in-frame clones and is missing some. The sample includes over 150,000 clones, roughly 84% of them seen just once. The sequenced material came from peripheral blood. These receptors were collected from a woman aged 60-70 years with COVID-19, enrolled during active disease.

The chain uses TRBV12-3 or TRBV12-4 and TRBJ1-6, with D uncertain. CDR3 size: 13 residues. Trimming removed 10 bases at V and 10 bases at J, with 17 bases between. CDR3 in amino acids: CAIQRTFESPLHF. CDR3 bases: TGTGCCATCCAGAGGACTTTCGAATCACCCCTCCACTTT.

The chain has TRBV7-3 and TRBJ2-7; 7 nucleotides line up with TRBD1. Germline V gene data show CDR1 as SGHTA and CDR2 as FQGTGA. The CDR3 length is 14 residues. V gave up 5 bases and J gave up 5 bases; unmatched junction bases: 9. The CDR3 loop reads CASSKTGEAHEQYF. The CDR3 DNA is TGTGCCAGCAGCAAAACAGGGGAAGCCCACGAGCAGTACTTC.

In DNA form, the CDR3 reads TGTGCCAGCAGTATGAGACAGAGACGGAATGAAAAACTGTTTTTT. It translates to CASSMRQRRNEKLFF. This chain connects TRBV6-5 to TRBJ1-4; tentatively, D is TRBD1 (5 bases). With 5 bases removed from V and 5 bases from J, the gap between germline ends came to 15 bases. CDR1 is MNHEY and CDR2 is SVGAGI in the germline V gene. The CDR3 is 15 amino acids.

This chain uses TRBV7-2 with TRBJ1-4, with a possible D match to TRBD1 (6 bases). The germline V gene has CDR1 SGHTA and CDR2 FQGNSA. V lost 1 base to trimming and J lost 3 bases, with 15 bases between them. This CDR3 spans 17 amino acids. The DNA of the CDR3 is TGTGCCAGCAGCTTAGTTCAGGGGTCCTTCCCTAATGAAAAACTGTTTTTT. Translated: CASSLVQGSFPNEKLFF.

This chain links TRBV1 with TRBJ2-1; the table assigns TRBD2, which was not confirmed against the DNA. TRBV1 has pseudogene status. CDR3 length equals 15 residues. The CDR3 protein is CTSSPRGLTYNEQFF. Written as DNA, the CDR3 is TGCACCAGCAGCCCACGAGGACTAACCTACAATGAGCAGTTCTTC.